The present T cell receptor beta chain was sequenced within a study of kidney transplant recipient with SARS-CoV-2 infection. Germline CDR1 is MNHNY and CDR2 is SVGAGI (reference sequence). This CDR3 comprises 12 residues. Points on this clonotype: Its ends do not fully match the called genes, so a read error is possible.

TCRdb re-analysed the reads in MiXCR, keeping a single row per CDR3 protein. The data show 250,000 or so distinct CDR3 sequences, with less than 35% seen just once and under 9.5% held by the top ten. The source is a male patient aged 25-45 years who had COVID-19 and was a kidney transplant recipient. A share of the T cells may be of graft donor origin. The V gene is TRBV6-6, the J gene TRBJ2-7, with D hard to call. This specimen consisted of a blood sample, obtained at baseline and between days 110 and 120 from a kidney transplant recipient. The CDR3 is CAISYSPYEQYF. The DNA for the CDR3 is TGTGCCATCAGTTACTCACCCTACGAGCAGTACTTC.